A single sample is the source of the 2 T cell receptor beta chains below, sequenced in a study of neurological immune-mediated disorders. From the 5' RACE reads, TCRdb called clonotypes with MiXCR, one entry per CDR3 protein. The profile shows around 47,000 distinct CDR3 sequences, roughly 13% of them singletons. The sequenced material came from PBMCs. The source is a female donor in good health.

Many counts were recorded for this clonotype. The gene calls are TRBV7-9 and TRBJ2-7, with D perhaps TRBD1 (6 bases). Germline loops: CDR1 SEHNR, CDR2 FQNEAQ (reference sequence). V shed 6 bases and J shed 12 bases, with 15 bases lying between them. The CDR3 runs to 11 residues. The CDR3 region has the DNA TGTGCCAGCAGTACGACAGGTTTAGGGTACTTC. It codes for CASSTTGLGYF.

This clonotype showed up many times. The genes are TRBV20-1 and TRBJ2-3; 9 bases are a match to TRBD1. Losses at the gene ends were 5 bases for V and 4 bases for J; bases not matched to a gene: 10. CDR1 DFQATT and CDR2 SNEGSKA come from the germline V gene (reference sequence). The CDR3 is 15 residues long. The CDR3 DNA sequence: TGCAGTGCTGGGGGACAGGGATGGGGCGCAGATACGCAGTATTTT. Amino acid sequence: CSAGGQGWGADTQYF.